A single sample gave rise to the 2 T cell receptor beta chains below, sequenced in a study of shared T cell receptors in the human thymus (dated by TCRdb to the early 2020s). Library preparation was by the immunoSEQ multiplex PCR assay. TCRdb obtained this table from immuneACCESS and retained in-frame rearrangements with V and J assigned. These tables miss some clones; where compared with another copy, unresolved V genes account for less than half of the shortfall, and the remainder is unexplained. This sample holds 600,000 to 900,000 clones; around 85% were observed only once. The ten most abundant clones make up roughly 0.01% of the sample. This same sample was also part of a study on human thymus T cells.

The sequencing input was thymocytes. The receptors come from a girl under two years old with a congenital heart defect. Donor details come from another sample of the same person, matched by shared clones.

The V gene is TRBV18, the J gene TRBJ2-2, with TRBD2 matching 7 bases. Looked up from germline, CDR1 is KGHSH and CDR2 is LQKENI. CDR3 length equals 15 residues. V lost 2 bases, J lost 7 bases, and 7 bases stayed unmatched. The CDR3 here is CASSPTERGLGELFF. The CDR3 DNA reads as TGTGCCAGCTCACCAACCGAGCGGGGACTCGGGGAGCTGTTTTTT.

CDR3 in DNA: TGTGCCAGCTCCCTTGTACGGGGAATGAACACTGAAGCTTTCTTT. This translates into CASSLVRGMNTEAFF. The rearrangement joins TRBV27 to TRBJ1-1; D not certain. This CDR3 spans 15 amino acids. Trimming took 8 bases from V and 0 from J, leaving 16 bases between them. Germline loops: CDR1 MNHEY, CDR2 SMNVEV (reference sequence).